This T cell receptor beta chain originates from a study of blood T cell repertoires in COVID-19. Study-level information: The samples span acute and convalescent COVID-19 from the United States, Italy and Spain. PBMCs, B-cell-depleted T cells, or T cells provided the cDNA or gDNA that made up the material.

Only in-frame clones appear in the TCRdb table, and some are missing; sequencing was by immunoSEQ multiplex PCR. This sample yields around 100,000 clones, of which more than 80% are seen a single time; 32% belongs to the top ten. The clonotype comes from an elderly woman with acute or convalescent COVID-19. The sample comprised peripheral blood.

The DNA of the CDR3 is TGCGCCAGCAGCTTGGTTCCGCAGGGGAATTCACCCCTCCACTTT. Residues: CASSLVPQGNSPLHF. The gene calls are TRBV5-1 and TRBJ1-6, with a possible D match to TRBD1 (6 bases). Germline CDR1 is SGHRS and CDR2 is YFSETQ. The CDR3 extends over 15 amino acids. Trimming shortened V by 0 bases and J by 7 bases, and 11 bases separated the two germline ends.